There are many counts of the clone carrying this T cell receptor beta chain. Its specificity is not known. These data originate in a study of T cells after yellow fever vaccination. Study-wide findings and caveats: Clones that expanded after primary vaccination mostly reappeared after the booster (just over 95% CD4, 88% CD8).

TCRdb ran MiXCR on the 5' RACE reads and lists one entry per CDR3 protein. The repertoire holds about 340,000 distinct CDR3 sequences, with 3% to 4.5% as singletons. Germline CDR1 reads SEHNR; CDR2 reads FQNEAQ (reference sequence). V was pared by 5 bases and J by 6 bases, with 14 bases between. The CDR3 has 14 residues. This chain uses TRBV7-9 with TRBJ2-1; D is possibly TRBD1 (5 bases). The TCR was taken from a man aged 18 to 30 who received the YFV17D yellow fever vaccine. The sequenced sample was PBMCs, obtained 5 days after the yellow fever booster vaccination. The chain's CDR3 is CASSPQTVLNEQFF. In DNA form, the CDR3 reads TGTGCCAGCAGCCCCCAGACAGTCCTCAATGAGCAGTTCTTC. Looking up the rest from reference TRBV7-9 and TRBJ2-1 gives the full variable domain: DTGVSQNPRHKITKRGQNVTFRCDPISEHNRLYWYRQTLGQGPEFLTYFQNEAQLEKSRLLSDRFSAERPKGSFSTLEIQRTEQGDSAMYLCASSPQTVLNEQFFGPGTRLTVL.